One sample yielded the 18 T cell receptor beta chains listed below, sequenced in a study of T-cell memory formation after mild COVID-19. TCRdb reanalysed the 5' RACE reads using MiXCR and keeps one entry per CDR3 protein. The sample carries 550,000 to 650,000 distinct CDR3 sequences, roughly 17% recorded once. Input material: PBMCs or a T cell subset sorted from them (not recorded which). The receptors were sampled from an adult woman who had mild COVID-19 (a few samples of this study predate the infection). Cell type and time point are not known.

This clonotype was seen more than once but under ten times. The chain has TRBV20-1 and TRBJ1-5, with D unclear. CDR1 is DFQATT and CDR2 is SNEGSKA in the germline V gene (reference sequence). The length of the CDR3 is 16 residues. V was shortened by 1 base and J by 1 base, with 14 bases between the two germline ends. The CDR3 loop is CSARGLGAGSNQPQHF. The CDR3 bases are TGCAGTGCTAGAGGTTTGGGAGCGGGCAGCAATCAGCCCCAGCATTTT.

This clonotype was seen only a few times. The V and J genes are TRBV2 and TRBJ2-7; TRBD1 might be the D (5 bases). V was shortened by 6 bases and J by 2 bases, with 11 bases between the two germline ends. Germline V gene sequence: CDR1 SNHLY, CDR2 FYNNEI. The CDR3 length is 13 residues. The CDR3 reads CASRPGFTYEQYF. CDR3 DNA sequence: TGTGCCAGCAGACCAGGGTTTACCTACGAGCAGTACTTC. The full variable domain, rest sourced from reference TRBV2 and TRBJ2-7, is EPEVTQTPSHQVTQMGQEVILRCVPISNHLYFYWYRQILGQKVEFLVSFYNNEISEKSEIFDDQFSVERPDGSNFTLKIRSTKLEDSAMYFCASRPGFTYEQYFGPGTRLTVT.

CDR3 in amino acids: CASSFSMDIEQFF. CDR3 DNA sequence: TGTGCCAGCAGCTTTTCGATGGATATTGAGCAGTTCTTC. The chain joins TRBV7-2 to TRBJ2-1, with no clear D. CDR3 length: 13 residues. Per germline, CDR1 SGHTA and CDR2 FQGNSA. The V gene lost 3 bases and the J gene lost 9 bases, with 12 bases spanning the gap.

This clonotype was detected only a few times. CDR3 protein: CASSPAGTGITYEQYF. The CDR3 coding sequence is TGTGCCAGCAGCCCCGCCGGGACAGGGATTACCTACGAGCAGTACTTC. The chain has TRBV7-2 and TRBJ2-7; 9 bases are a match to TRBD1. V lost 5 bases, J lost 2 bases, and 10 bases stayed unmatched. The CDR3 runs 16 residues. Germline assignment: CDR1 SGHTA and CDR2 FQGNSA.

This clonotype was detected only a few times. V is TRBV7-9 and J is TRBJ2-2, with TRBD2 as a possible D gene (6 bases). Deletions cut 7 bases from V and 4 bases from J, with 13 bases between. Germline-derived CDR1 and CDR2 are SEHNR and FQNEAQ (reference sequence). This CDR3 has 14 amino acids. The CDR3, as DNA: TGTGCCAGCAACCAGCGGGCCAGCACCGGGGAGCTGTTTTTT. It translates to CASNQRASTGELFF.

The rearrangement joins TRBV27 to TRBJ2-1; D is ambiguous. CDR1 and CDR2 from the germline V gene are MNHEY and SMNVEV (reference sequence). The CDR3 length is 13 residues. The V end was cut by 6 bases, the J end by 4 bases, with 10 bases between. CDR3 nucleotide sequence: TGTGCCAGCAGGCATCGGTTTTACAATGAGCAGTTCTTC. Translation gives CASRHRFYNEQFF.

The gene calls are TRBV6-5 and TRBJ2-1, with D maybe TRBD1 (5 bases). The CDR3 length is 17 residues. V gave up 11 bases and J gave up 2 bases, with 25 bases separating them. Germline assignment: CDR1 MNHEY and CDR2 SVGAGI. The CDR3 here is CAGRGILTSCTYNEQFF. The DNA of the CDR3 is TGTGCCGGAAGGGGTATTCTCACATCGTGTACCTACAATGAGCAGTTCTTC.

This clonotype was seen only a few times. This chain connects TRBV19 to TRBJ2-7; the match to TRBD1 covers 7 bases. There are 16 residues in the CDR3. Trimming cost V 3 bases and J 0 bases; bases outside gene matches: 8. Per germline, CDR1 LNHDA and CDR2 SQIVND (reference sequence). The CDR3, as DNA: TGTGCCAGTAGTATCTTTCCCGGGACAGCCTCCTACGAGCAGTACTTC. This gives the protein CASSIFPGTASYEQYF.

This clonotype was detected only a few times. This chain joins TRBV18 and TRBJ2-5; 10 positions agree with TRBD2. V shed 3 bases, J shed 1 base, and the junction held 8 bases outside the gene matches. The CDR3 runs to 17 residues. CDR1 and CDR2 from the germline V gene are KGHSH and LQKENI. CDR3 nucleotides: TGTGCCAGCTCACCCCCGCTACTAGCGGGGCTCCAAGAGACCCAGTACTTC. This sequence encodes CASSPPLLAGLQETQYF.

The chain combines TRBV4-1 with TRBJ1-1, with a tentative D call TRBD1 (6 bases). Trimming cost V 0 bases and J 6 bases, with 11 bases left between them. The CDR3 consists of 14 residues. Germline CDR1 reads MGHRA; CDR2 reads YSYEKL. CDR3 amino acids: CASSQDGGRAEAFF. CDR3 DNA sequence: TGCGCCAGCAGCCAAGATGGGGGGCGGGCTGAAGCTTTCTTT.

The rearrangement joins TRBV19 to TRBJ2-7, with 9 nucleotides matching TRBD1. With V trimmed by 2 bases and J by 1 base, 6 bases remained unmatched. The germline V gene has CDR1 LNHDA and CDR2 SQIVND (reference sequence). This CDR3 has 16 amino acids. The CDR3 loop is CASSIMGQGSSYEQYF. CDR3 sequence (DNA): TGTGCCAGTAGTATAATGGGACAGGGATCTTCCTACGAGCAGTACTTC.

V is TRBV18 and J is TRBJ2-7; 9 bases map to TRBD2. In germline, CDR1 is KGHSH, CDR2 LQKENI. The CDR3 consists of 16 residues. J gave up 4 bases and V 3 bases, and 10 bases lay outside the gene matches. DNA of the CDR3: TGTGCCAGCTCACCCGCAGCGGGGGGAACCTATTACGAGCAGTACTTC. Translating gives CASSPAAGGTYYEQYF.

This clonotype appeared a single time. The chain joins TRBV24-1 to TRBJ2-5; 9 nucleotides align to TRBD2. The CDR3 has 15 amino acids. The germline V gene encodes CDR1 KGHDR and CDR2 SFDVKD. V lost 3 bases to trimming and J lost 3 bases; unmatched junction nucleotides: 4. The CDR3 DNA reads as TGTGCCACCAGTGATCCCTTAGCGGGGGAAGAGACCCAGTACTTC. It yields the protein CATSDPLAGEETQYF.

The rearrangement joins TRBV24-1 to TRBJ2-3; D unresolved. V gave up 3 bases and J gave up 2 bases, with 11 bases separating them. Germline CDR1 KGHDR, CDR2 SFDVKD. The CDR3 sequence is 15 residues long. CDR3 residues: CATSDPDPATDTQYF. In DNA, the CDR3 is TGTGCCACCAGTGATCCGGACCCCGCCACAGATACGCAGTATTTT.

This clonotype occurred a few times. The DNA is left out, because the CDR3 cannot be placed on it with certainty; the CDR3 is given as TCRdb lists it. The rearrangement links TRBV28 to TRBJ2-1; the D call of TRBD1 is as the table states it, not checked on the DNA. From its first to its last residue, the CDR3 has 12 amino acids. Germline assignment: CDR1 MDHEN and CDR2 SYDVKM. CDR3 amino acids: CASSWGGGNKFF.

V and J are TRBV12-3 or TRBV12-4 and TRBJ1-1, with D unclear. CDR3 length: 10 amino acids. V was pared by 3 bases and J by 11 bases, with 7 bases between. The CDR3, as DNA: TGTGCCAGCAGTTTGTTCGAGGCTTTCTTT. It translates to CASSLFEAFF.

This clonotype was counted a few times. The chain couples TRBV12-3 or TRBV12-4 to TRBJ1-5; D is undetermined. The CDR3 spans 14 residues. V gave up 5 bases and J gave up 5 bases, with 13 bases separating them. The CDR3 coding sequence is TGTGCCAGCAGTACTACAGAGGGCGATCAGCCCCAGCATTTT. Amino acid sequence: CASSTTEGDQPQHF.

The chain recombines TRBV6-2 or TRBV6-3 with TRBJ2-3; D is uncertain. CDR1 MNHEY and CDR2 SVGEGT come from the germline V gene. This CDR3 contains 16 residues. V lost 0 bases and J lost 2, with 12 bases in between. The CDR3 loop reads CASSYSPGAVTDTQYF. The DNA of the CDR3 is TGTGCCAGCAGTTACTCGCCAGGAGCCGTCACAGATACGCAGTATTTT.